A selection of T cell receptor beta chains follows, all from one sample in a study of blood T cell repertoires in COVID-19. TCRdb's table, derived via immunoSEQ multiplex PCR, lists solely in-frame clones and lacks some. The sample carries a few hundred thousand clones, about 88% recorded once. The sample consisted of PBMCs or T cells enriched from blood (not recorded which). All receptors come from a woman between 25 and 40 years old who had been exposed to COVID-19. The CDR3 runs from the conserved cysteine through the conserved F or W. Fields, in order: D gene, V gene, J gene, CDR3 protein, CDR3 DNA. The D gene is left open where the match is weak.

d_call: NA; v_call: TRBV15; j_call: TRBJ2-7; cdr3_aa: CATSREAGVSYEQYF; cdr3_nt: TGTGCCACCAGCAGAGAGGCAGGGGTGTCCTACGAGCAGTACTTC
d_call: NA; v_call: TRBV3-1/TRBV3-2; j_call: TRBJ1-2; cdr3_aa: CASSPQGLGYTF; cdr3_nt: TGTGCCAGCAGCCCTCAGGGCCTTGGCTACACCTTC
d_call: NA; v_call: TRBV18; j_call: TRBJ2-3; cdr3_aa: CASSIIAREDTQYF; cdr3_nt: TGTGCCAGCTCCATTATAGCAAGAGAAGATACGCAGTATTTT
d_call: TRBD1; v_call: TRBV5-5; j_call: TRBJ1-2; cdr3_aa: CASRRQGEGYGYTF; cdr3_nt: TGTGCCAGCAGAAGACAGGGGGAGGGCTATGGCTACACCTTC
d_call: TRBD1; v_call: TRBV19; j_call: TRBJ1-6; cdr3_aa: CASRDRLNSPLHF; cdr3_nt: TGTGCCAGTCGGGACAGATTAAATTCACCCCTCCACTTT
d_call: NA; v_call: TRBV5-1; j_call: TRBJ2-6; cdr3_aa: CASSLVSGGRGANVLTF; cdr3_nt: TGCGCCAGCAGCTTGGTGTCAGGGGGGCGGGGGGCCAACGTCCTGACTTTC
d_call: TRBD2; v_call: TRBV3-1/TRBV3-2; j_call: TRBJ2-3; cdr3_aa: CASSLLASTDTQYF; cdr3_nt: TGTGCCAGCAGCTTACTAGCGAGCACAGATACGCAGTATTTT
d_call: NA; v_call: TRBV19; j_call: TRBJ2-7; cdr3_aa: CASSGPGTPSYEQYF; cdr3_nt: TGTGCCAGTAGTGGGCCCGGGACACCATCCTACGAGCAGTACTTC
d_call: NA; v_call: TRBV3-1/TRBV3-2; j_call: TRBJ1-1; cdr3_aa: CASSPYRAVNPTEAFF; cdr3_nt: TGTGCCAGCAGCCCCTACAGGGCCGTAAACCCCACTGAAGCTTTCTTT
d_call: TRBD1; v_call: TRBV27; j_call: TRBJ2-2; cdr3_aa: CASSPGLGQGDTGELFF; cdr3_nt: TGTGCCAGCAGTCCCGGCCTTGGACAGGGCGACACCGGGGAGCTGTTTTTT
d_call: TRBD1; v_call: TRBV7-8; j_call: TRBJ1-2; cdr3_aa: CASSLGGQGQSGYTF; cdr3_nt: TGTGCCAGCAGCTTAGGGGGACAGGGGCAGAGTGGCTACACCTTC
d_call: TRBD1; v_call: TRBV7-2; j_call: TRBJ1-6; cdr3_aa: CASSGQASSYNSPLHF; cdr3_nt: TGTGCCAGCAGCGGACAGGCTAGCTCCTATAATTCACCCCTCCACTTT
d_call: NA; v_call: TRBV29-1; j_call: TRBJ1-1; cdr3_aa: CSALTANTEAFF; cdr3_nt: TGCAGCGCGTTAACAGCGAACACTGAAGCTTTCTTT
d_call: TRBD1; v_call: TRBV5-1; j_call: TRBJ2-7; cdr3_aa: CASSTGTGAPPGEQYF; cdr3_nt: TGCGCCAGCAGCACAGGGACAGGGGCCCCTCCCGGCGAGCAGTACTTC
d_call: TRBD1; v_call: TRBV11-2; j_call: TRBJ1-5; cdr3_aa: CASSKGQGEQPQHF; cdr3_nt: TGTGCCAGCAGCAAAGGACAGGGAGAACAGCCCCAGCATTTT